This TCR beta chain originates from a study of shared clonotypes between healthy human individuals. The CDR3 spans 17 residues. Germline CDR1 reads SGDLS; CDR2 reads YYNGEE. The J segment lost 0 bases and the V segment lost 6 bases, leaving 15 bases of the junction unmatched. The assay was immunoSEQ multiplex PCR, and TCRdb's table has in-frame clones only and misses some. This table holds 2.5 million or so clones, around nine tenths found once. The sequenced sample was naive CD4+ T cells sorted from blood. Subset of the sample: CD45RA+ positively selected. This clonotype originated in a man younger than 30 in good health. This chain connects TRBV9 to TRBJ2-7; 7 bases are a match to TRBD2. DNA for the CDR3: TGTGCCAGCAATTATAAAGGGCGGGAGAGGACCTCCTACGAGCAGTACTTC. This gives the protein CASNYKGRERTSYEQYF. Supplemented by reference TRBV9 and TRBJ2-7, the full variable domain reads DSGVTQTPKHLITATGQRVTLRCSPRSGDLSVYWYQQSLDQGLQFLIQYYNGEERAKGNILERFSAQQFPDLHSELNLSSLELGDSALYFCASNYKGRERTSYEQYFGPGTRLTVT.